This T cell receptor beta chain comes out of a study of long-term antiretroviral therapy in people with HIV. Version v3.0 of the immunoSEQ assay was performed at survey level. The protocol was immunoSEQ multiplex PCR, while the TCRdb copy is restricted to in-frame clones and leaves out a portion. The sample has about 24,000 clones, 70% to 85% seen once. This clone was recorded a few times. The CDR3 spans 11 residues. Germline V gene sequence: CDR1 LNHDA, CDR2 SQIVND (reference sequence). The ends were cut back, 10 bases at V and 5 bases at J, with 9 bases in the middle. The source of this sequence is a man under 40 with HIV. The V call is TRBV19, the J call TRBJ2-1; D gene ambiguous. Material: unsorted PBMCs, obtained 4.4 years after starting antiretroviral therapy. The CDR3 here is CATSSHNEQFF. The CDR3 coding sequence is TGTGCCACCTCCTCTCACAATGAGCAGTTCTTC.